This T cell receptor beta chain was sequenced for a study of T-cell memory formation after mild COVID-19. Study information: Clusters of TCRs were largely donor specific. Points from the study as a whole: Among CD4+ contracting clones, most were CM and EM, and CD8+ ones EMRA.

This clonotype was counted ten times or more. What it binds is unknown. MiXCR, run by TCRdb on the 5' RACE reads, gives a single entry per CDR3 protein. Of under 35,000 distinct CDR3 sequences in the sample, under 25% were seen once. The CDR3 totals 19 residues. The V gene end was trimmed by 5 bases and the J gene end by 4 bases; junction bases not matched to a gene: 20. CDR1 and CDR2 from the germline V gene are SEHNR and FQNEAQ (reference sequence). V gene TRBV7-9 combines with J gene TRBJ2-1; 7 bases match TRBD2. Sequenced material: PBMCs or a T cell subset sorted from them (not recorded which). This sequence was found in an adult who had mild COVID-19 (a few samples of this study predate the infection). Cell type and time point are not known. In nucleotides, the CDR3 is TGTGCCAGCAGCCCGTCCCCTGCCCGGGGGAGGGCAAATTACAATGAGCAGTTCTTC. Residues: CASSPSPARGRANYNEQFF.